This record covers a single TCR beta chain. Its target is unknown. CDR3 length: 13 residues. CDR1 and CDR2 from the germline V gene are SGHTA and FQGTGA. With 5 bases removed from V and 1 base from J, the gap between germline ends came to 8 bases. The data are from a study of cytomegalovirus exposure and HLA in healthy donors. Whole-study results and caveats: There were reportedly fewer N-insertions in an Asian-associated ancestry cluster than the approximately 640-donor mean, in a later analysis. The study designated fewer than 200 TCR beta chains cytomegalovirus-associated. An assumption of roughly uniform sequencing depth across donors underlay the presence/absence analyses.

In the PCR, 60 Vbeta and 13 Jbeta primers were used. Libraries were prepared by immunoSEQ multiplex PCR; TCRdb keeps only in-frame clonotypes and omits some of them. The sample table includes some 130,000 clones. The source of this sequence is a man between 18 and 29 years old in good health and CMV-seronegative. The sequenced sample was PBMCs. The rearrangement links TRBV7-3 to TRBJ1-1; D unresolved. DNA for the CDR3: TGTGCCAGCAGCCCAGACACGAACACTGAAGCTTTCTTT. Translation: CASSPDTNTEAFF.